One and the same sample provided the 32 T cell receptor beta chains below, sequenced in a study of control samples from healthy donors and cancer patients. Only in-frame clones appear in the TCRdb table, and some are missing; sequencing was by immunoSEQ multiplex PCR. The data hold roughly 130,000 clones, with around 85% observed a single time. Sequencing was performed on blood. These receptors all come from a woman in her twenties or thirties in good health.

V is TRBV7-9 and J is TRBJ1-1, with TRBD1 identical over 9 bases. Losses at the gene ends were 8 bases for V and 0 bases for J; bases not matched to a gene: 1. The CDR3 contains 13 residues. Germline CDR1 SEHNR, CDR2 FQNEAQ (reference sequence). CDR3: CASGDRVNTEAFF. In nucleotides, the CDR3 is TGTGCCAGCGGGGACAGGGTGAACACTGAAGCTTTCTTT.

The gene calls are TRBV5-4 and TRBJ1-1; 10 positions match TRBD1. The CDR3 consists of 15 residues. Per germline, CDR1 SGHNT and CDR2 YYREEE (reference sequence). J was trimmed by 7 bases and V by 4 bases; bases with no gene match: 10. The CDR3 is CASSARQGAQDEAFF. As DNA, the CDR3 is TGTGCCAGCAGCGCTAGACAGGGGGCGCAAGATGAAGCTTTCTTT.

The J gene is TRBJ2-4, the V gene TRBV6-5, with D possibly matching TRBD1 (5 bases). This CDR3 region has 15 residues. The ends were cut back, 11 bases at V and 8 bases at J, with 25 bases in the middle. The germline CDR1 and CDR2 sequences are MNHEY and SVGAGI. The CDR3 DNA reads TGTGCCTCTTCAGCCCTAACAGGTGCTTTAGACATTCAGTACTTC. This translates into CASSALTGALDIQYF.

This clone was seen more than once but under ten times. The chain couples TRBV28 to TRBJ2-7, with TRBD2 matching 13 bases. V shed 10 bases, J shed 6 bases, and the junction held 12 bases outside the gene matches. This CDR3 spans 15 amino acids. Germline values: CDR1 MDHEN, CDR2 SYDVKM. CDR3 loop: CATQPPTSGRGEQYF. CDR3 coding DNA: TGTGCCACCCAACCCCCCACTAGCGGGAGGGGCGAGCAGTACTTC.

This rearrangement joins TRBV3-1 (or the pseudogene TRBV3-2) to TRBJ2-7, with 9 bases fitting TRBD2. The CDR3 sequence is 14 residues long. Germline trimming cut 4 bases from V and 2 bases from J; bases unmatched to any gene: 3. Looked up from germline, CDR1 is LGHDT and CDR2 is YNNKEL (reference sequence). The chain's CDR3 is CASSPREGPYEQYF. DNA of the CDR3: TGTGCCAGCAGCCCGCGGGAGGGCCCCTACGAGCAGTACTTC.

The sample holds one count of this clone. The J gene is TRBJ2-2, the V gene TRBV5-4; D is ambiguous. This CDR3 spans 16 amino acids. Trimming took 0 bases from V and 0 from J, leaving 9 bases between them. Germline loops: CDR1 SGHNT, CDR2 YYREEE (reference sequence). Written as DNA, the CDR3 is TGTGCCAGCAGCTTGGCAGCAGGCGCGAACACCGGGGAGCTGTTTTTT. Translation: CASSLAAGANTGELFF.

The J gene is TRBJ1-3, the V gene TRBV10-1; D might be TRBD1 (5 bases). Germline CDR1 is WNHNN and CDR2 is SYGVQD (reference sequence). This CDR3 spans 15 amino acids. Trimming cost V 3 bases and J 2 bases, with 11 bases left between them. In DNA, the CDR3 is TGCGCCAGCAGTGATCCCGGACAAACTGGAAACACCATATATTTT. Encoded protein: CASSDPGQTGNTIYF.

This chain links TRBV6-5 with TRBJ1-5; D unclear. CDR1 and CDR2 from the germline V gene are MNHEY and SVGAGI. Trimming pared 4 bases from V and 6 bases from J, leaving 7 bases between. The CDR3 is made up of 12 amino acids. CDR3 residues: CASSSGLQPQHF. CDR3 DNA: TGTGCCAGCAGTTCTGGTCTTCAGCCCCAGCATTTT.

V gene TRBV29-1 combines with J gene TRBJ2-7; D is unresolved. The germline V and J ends were trimmed by 6 bases and 0 bases, with 15 bases remaining between them. The CDR3 loop spans 14 amino acids. Germline V gene sequence: CDR1 SQVTM, CDR2 ANQGSEA. As DNA, the CDR3 is TGCAGCGTCCGAAAAGATACGAACTCCTACGAGCAGTACTTC. Amino acid sequence: CSVRKDTNSYEQYF.

The J gene is TRBJ1-2, the V gene TRBV28, with a tentative D call TRBD1 (5 bases). The CDR3 sequence is 13 residues long. The germline V gene encodes CDR1 MDHEN and CDR2 SYDVKM. V lost 5 bases and J 8 bases, leaving 15 bases between the germline ends. CDR3 loop: CASSRDPRSGYTF. CDR3 nucleotides: TGTGCCAGCAGTCGGGACCCCCGGTCGGGCTACACCTTC.

With regard to this clone: This specimen includes other DNA sequences encoding the same CDR3. The chain couples TRBV11-2 to TRBJ2-7; no clear D gene. Germline V gene data show CDR1 as SGHAT and CDR2 as FQNNGV. This CDR3 is 13 amino acids long. Trimming removed 3 bases from V and 2 bases from J, with 8 bases in between. As DNA, the CDR3 is TGTGCCAGCAGCTTCGGGCAGGCCTACGAGCAGTACTTC. The encoded protein is CASSFGQAYEQYF. Full variable domain (remainder filled in from reference TRBV11-2 and TRBJ2-7): EAGVAQSPRYKIIEKRQSVAFWCNPISGHATLYWYQQILGQGPKLLIQFQNNGVVDDSQLPKDRFSAERLKGVDSTLKIQPAKLEDSAVYLCASSFGQAYEQYFGPGTRLTVT.

This clone was seen more than once but under ten times. V is TRBV10-3 and J is TRBJ2-1; TRBD2 agrees at 7 bases. V trimming: 3 bases; J trimming: 5 bases; junction bases outside the gene matches: 7. Germline CDR1 ENHRY, CDR2 SYGVKD. This CDR3 is built from 15 residues. The chain's CDR3 is CAISDVAGVDNEQFF. The CDR3, as DNA: TGTGCCATCAGTGACGTGGCGGGAGTTGACAATGAGCAGTTCTTC.

This CDR3 is CASSLGPGVLGYTF. In DNA, the CDR3 is TGTGCCAGCAGCTTGGGGCCAGGGGTTCTTGGCTACACCTTC. The chain is built from TRBV5-4 and TRBJ1-2, with D possibly being TRBD1 (6 bases). This CDR3 is built from 14 residues. Germline V lookup: CDR1 SGHNT, CDR2 YYREEE (reference sequence). Trimming took off 0 bases at V and 7 bases at J, with 13 bases between the two ends.

The rearrangement joins TRBV4-1 to TRBJ2-1, with TRBD2 matching over 12 bases. This CDR3 spans 16 amino acids. J lost 4 bases, V lost 2 bases, and 3 bases had no gene match. CDR1 is MGHRA, CDR2 YSYEKL, per germline. The CDR3 loop is CASSQRTSGNYNEQFF. The DNA of the CDR3 is TGCGCCAGCAGCCAACGGACTAGCGGGAATTACAATGAGCAGTTCTTC.

A single count supports this clone. CDR3 loop: CATAPTGENYGNTIYF. CDR3 DNA: TGTGCCACCGCCCCGACAGGGGAAAATTATGGAAACACCATATATTTT. The rearrangement uses TRBV15 and TRBJ1-3; 8 nucleotides match TRBD1. The V gene end was trimmed by 8 bases and the J gene end by 3 bases; junction bases not matched to a gene: 12. This CDR3 is 16 amino acids long. Germline CDR1 is LNHNV and CDR2 is YYDKDF (reference sequence).

V and J are TRBV19 and TRBJ1-1; D call uncertain. CDR1 and CDR2 (germline): LNHDA, SQIVND (reference sequence). With 5 bases removed from V and 5 bases from J, the gap between germline ends came to 15 bases. The CDR3 spans 14 residues. CDR3 region: CASSPRSWGTEAFF. CDR3 nucleotide sequence: TGTGCCAGTAGTCCCCGGTCTTGGGGAACTGAAGCTTTCTTT.

The chain links TRBV5-1 to TRBJ1-2; the D gene is possibly TRBD1 (6 bases). The CDR3 runs 18 residues. Germline-derived CDR1 and CDR2 are SGHRS and YFSETQ. V shed 3 bases and J shed 0 bases, with 21 bases lying between them. CDR3 nucleotide sequence: TGCGCCAGCAGCTCCGACCCGACAGGTTCTGCCGCTAACTATGGCTACACCTTC. The encoded protein is CASSSDPTGSAANYGYTF.

Note on this clone: At one end the junction does not follow the germline gene, possibly because of a read error. This sequence joins TRBV7-6 and TRBJ2-7; 7 bases align to TRBD2. CDR3 size: 16 residues. Germline V gene lookup returns CDR1 SGHVS and CDR2 FNYEAQ. CDR3 bases: TGTGCCAGCAGCTTAGCGTTGGGCGGGAGCTCCTACGGGCAGTACTTC. Protein product: CASSLALGGSSYGQYF.

The genes are TRBV11-2 and TRBJ2-1; 10 bases are a match to TRBD2. Trimming cost V 4 bases and J 7 bases; bases outside gene matches: 7. Germline CDR1 and CDR2: SGHAT and FQNNGV. The CDR3 spans 15 residues. In nucleotides, the CDR3 is TGTGCCAGCAGCTCAACTAGCGGGATAAGGAATGAGCAGTTCTTC. It is translated as CASSSTSGIRNEQFF.

Turning to this clone: The same CDR3 arises from other DNA sequences in this sample as well. V and J are TRBV5-1 and TRBJ1-5; D is perhaps TRBD1 (6 bases). Germline V gene data show CDR1 as SGHRS and CDR2 as YFSETQ. Trimming removed 0 bases at V and 1 base at J, with 8 bases between. CDR3 size: 15 residues. In nucleotides, the CDR3 is TGCGCCAGCAGCTTGGAGGGGGGGAGCAATCAGCCCCAGCATTTT. Translation gives CASSLEGGSNQPQHF. Variable domain in full (rest from reference TRBV5-1 and TRBJ1-5): KAGVTQTPRYLIKTRGQQVTLSCSPISGHRSVSWYQQTPGQGLQFLFEYFSETQRNKGNFPGRFSGRQFSNSRSEMNVSTLELGDSALYLCASSLEGGSNQPQHFGDGTRLSIL.

The count of this clone is one. The rearrangement links TRBV5-5 to TRBJ1-2, with 9 nucleotides matching TRBD1. The CDR3 has 13 amino acids. The J segment lost 7 bases and the V segment lost 5 bases, leaving 6 bases of the junction unmatched. Per the germline V gene, CDR1 is SGHKS and CDR2 is YYEKEE (reference sequence). CDR3 sequence (DNA): TGTGCCAGCAGTCTACAGGGGGCCCGTGGCTACACCTTC. Translated: CASSLQGARGYTF.

V and J are TRBV9 and TRBJ1-6, with D tentatively TRBD1 (5 bases). Trimming took off 3 bases at V and 14 bases at J, with 21 bases between the two ends. CDR1 SGDLS and CDR2 YYNGEE come from the germline V gene. The CDR3 covers 15 residues. The DNA of the CDR3 is TGTGCCAGCAGCGCCGGGACGGACGAGAGTGCGACCCTCCACTTT. Its protein product is CASSAGTDESATLHF.

The gene calls are TRBV5-1 and TRBJ2-7, with 7 bases aligning to TRBD2. The CDR3 runs to 17 residues. The V and J ends lost 0 bases and 5 bases, in that order; junction bases with no gene match: 14. Per the germline V gene, CDR1 is SGHRS and CDR2 is YFSETQ. The CDR3 DNA reads as TGCGCCAGCAGCTTGGGGGTTGGGGCGGGAGCCGCCAACGAGCAGTACTTC. Translated: CASSLGVGAGAANEQYF.

V and J are TRBV18 and TRBJ2-1; no definite D call. Per the germline V gene, CDR1 is KGHSH and CDR2 is LQKENI. The CDR3 consists of 14 residues. V was clipped by 3 bases and J by 5 bases, with 11 bases between them. The CDR3 region has the DNA TGTGCCAGCTCACCCGTATCGGCCCACAATGAGCAGTTCTTC. Its protein is CASSPVSAHNEQFF.

CDR3 coding DNA: TGTGCCACTTCGGGGTCCGGAAACACCATATATTTT. Protein sequence: CATSGSGNTIYF. The chain links TRBV6-5 to TRBJ1-3; no reliable D call. The CDR3 length is 12 residues. The V and J ends lost 10 bases and 4 bases respectively, with 11 bases between them. Germline values: CDR1 MNHEY, CDR2 SVGAGI.

Turning to this clone: This CDR3 is also generated by other DNA sequences in the sample. The chain uses TRBV9 and TRBJ1-1; D call uncertain. CDR1 and CDR2 from the germline V gene are SGDLS and YYNGEE. V was cut by 0 bases and J by 0 bases, with 3 bases left in between. The length of the CDR3 is 13 residues. Written as DNA, the CDR3 is TGTGCCAGCAGCGTAGCCGTGAACACTGAAGCTTTCTTT. Amino acid sequence: CASSVAVNTEAFF.

The J gene is TRBJ2-5, the V gene TRBV7-2, with TRBD2 identical over 8 bases. This CDR3 region has 14 residues. The V gene's germline CDR1 is SGHTA and CDR2 FQGNSA. The trim removed 3 bases at V and 5 bases at J, leaving 5 bases unmatched. In nucleotides, the CDR3 is TGTGCCAGCAGCTTTGCTCGGGGGGGTGAGACCCAGTACTTC. This gives the protein CASSFARGGETQYF.

The rearrangement links TRBV7-2 to TRBJ1-2, with 7 positions matching TRBD1. The V and J ends lost 4 bases and 0 bases, in that order; junction bases with no gene match: 5. The CDR3 length is 15 residues. Looked up from germline, CDR1 is SGHTA and CDR2 is FQGNSA. CDR3: CASSSQTGPNYGYTF. In DNA, the CDR3 is TGTGCCAGCAGCTCGCAGACAGGGCCTAACTATGGCTACACCTTC.

This chain joins TRBV3-1 (or the pseudogene TRBV3-2) and TRBJ2-3; unclear D gene. Germline values: CDR1 LGHDT, CDR2 YNNKEL (reference sequence). This CDR3 has 13 amino acids. V gave up 1 base and J gave up 4 bases, with 6 bases separating them. The CDR3, as DNA: TGTGCCAGCAGCCAAGTAAGTCCAGATACGCAGTATTTT. Protein sequence: CASSQVSPDTQYF.

In the case of this clone: The sample holds other DNA sequences that translate to the same CDR3. This rearrangement joins TRBV5-4 to TRBJ1-1; D gene unclear. Germline values: CDR1 SGHNT, CDR2 YYREEE (reference sequence). The CDR3 extends over 13 amino acids. V was pared by 0 bases and J by 3 bases, with 6 bases between. The CDR3 region is CASSLGGDTEAFF. DNA of the CDR3: TGTGCCAGCAGCTTGGGGGGTGACACTGAAGCTTTCTTT.

The sample holds a few counts of this clone. The chain links TRBV29-1 to TRBJ2-1; no clear D gene. V was pared by 5 bases and J by 5 bases, with 10 bases between. This CDR3 is 12 amino acids long. Germline-derived CDR1 and CDR2 are SQVTM and ANQGSEA. CDR3 bases: TGCAGCGTTCAGTTGCGGAACAATGAGCAGTTCTTC. Translating it yields CSVQLRNNEQFF.

This sequence joins TRBV18 and TRBJ2-7; tentatively, D is TRBD1 or TRBD2 (6 bases each). Trimming left V 5 bases short and J 1 base short, with 12 bases between. Germline lookup yields CDR1 KGHSH and CDR2 LQKENI. The CDR3 sequence is 14 residues long. CDR3 region: CASSERGVSYEQYF. In DNA form, the CDR3 reads TGTGCCAGCTCAGAAAGGGGGGTATCCTACGAGCAGTACTTC.